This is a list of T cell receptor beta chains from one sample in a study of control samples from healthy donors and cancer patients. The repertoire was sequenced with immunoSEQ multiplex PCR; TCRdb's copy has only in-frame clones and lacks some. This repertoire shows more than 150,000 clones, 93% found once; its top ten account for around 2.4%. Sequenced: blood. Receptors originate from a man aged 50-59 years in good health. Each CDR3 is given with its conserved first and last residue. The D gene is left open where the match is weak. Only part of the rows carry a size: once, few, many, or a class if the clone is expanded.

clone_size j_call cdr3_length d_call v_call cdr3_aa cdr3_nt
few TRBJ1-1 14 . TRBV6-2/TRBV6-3 CASSYGRANTEAFF TGTGCCAGCAGTTACGGCAGGGCGAACACTGAAGCTTTCTTT
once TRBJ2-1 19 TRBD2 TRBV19 CASSIDGASGRIPYNEQFF TGTGCCAGTAGTATAGATGGGGCTAGCGGGAGAATCCCCTACAATGAGCAGTTCTTC
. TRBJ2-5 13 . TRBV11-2 CASSLSTWETQYF TGTGCCAGCAGCTTATCCACCTGGGAGACCCAGTACTTC
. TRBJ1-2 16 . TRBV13 CASSLQTGAPVHGYTF TGTGCCAGCAGCTTACAAACCGGGGCCCCGGTGCATGGCTACACCTTC
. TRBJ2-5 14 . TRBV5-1 CASSLGPGGETQYF TGCGCCAGCAGCTTAGGCCCCGGAGGAGAGACCCAGTACTTC
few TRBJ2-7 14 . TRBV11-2 CASSLGPGDYEQYF TGTGCCAGCAGCTTAGGCCCTGGGGACTACGAGCAGTACTTC
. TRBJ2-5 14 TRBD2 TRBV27 CASSPPGLVRPQYF TGTGCCAGCAGTCCCCCCGGACTAGTGCGGCCCCAGTACTTC
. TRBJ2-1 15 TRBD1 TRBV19 CASSMQGQGLGEQFF TGTGCCAGTAGTATGCAGGGACAGGGGCTTGGTGAGCAGTTCTTC
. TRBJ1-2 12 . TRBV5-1 CASSSTYDGYTF TGCGCCAGCAGCAGCACCTACGATGGCTACACCTTC
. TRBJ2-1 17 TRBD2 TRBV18 CASSLRGTSGTYNEQFF TGTGCCAGCTCACTCCGCGGGACTAGCGGGACGTACAATGAGCAGTTCTTC
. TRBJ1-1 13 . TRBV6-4 CASSKGPMSEAFF TGTGCCAGCAGTAAGGGGCCGATGTCTGAAGCTTTCTTT
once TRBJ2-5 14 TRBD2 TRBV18 CASSKSGSEETQYF TGTGCCAGCTCAAAAAGCGGGAGTGAGGAGACCCAGTACTTC
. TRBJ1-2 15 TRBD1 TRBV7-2 CASSIYRGLNYGYTF TGTGCCAGCAGCATATACAGGGGACTCAACTATGGCTACACCTTC
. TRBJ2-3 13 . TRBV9 CASSVPSTDTQYF TGTGCCAGCAGCGTACCTAGCACAGATACGCAGTATTTT
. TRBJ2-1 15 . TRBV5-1 CASSLDGGDHNEQFF TGCGCCAGCAGCTTGGACGGCGGAGACCACAATGAGCAGTTCTTC
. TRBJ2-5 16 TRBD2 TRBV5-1 CASSLGPSGRTETQYF TGCGCCAGCAGCTTGGGGCCTAGCGGGAGGACGGAGACCCAGTACTTC
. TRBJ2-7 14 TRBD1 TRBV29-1 CSVELGTGPHEQYF TGCAGCGTTGAACTGGGGACAGGGCCCCACGAGCAGTACTTC
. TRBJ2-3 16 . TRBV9 CASSAFTGLEADTQYF TGTGCCAGCAGCGCCTTTACAGGGTTAGAAGCAGATACGCAGTATTTT
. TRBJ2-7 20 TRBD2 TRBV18 CASSPGIEIGAGVRKYEQYF TGTGCCAGCTCGCCAGGGATAGAAATCGGAGCGGGAGTAAGGAAATACGAGCAGTACTTC
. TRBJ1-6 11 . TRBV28 CASSPDWPLHF TGTGCCAGCAGCCCCGACTGGCCCCTCCACTTT
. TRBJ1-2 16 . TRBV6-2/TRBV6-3 CASSSPGPTRPYGYTF TGTGCCAGCAGTTCCCCGGGACCAACTCGCCCCTATGGCTACACCTTC
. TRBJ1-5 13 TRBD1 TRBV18 CASSKGAGQPQHF TGTGCCAGCTCAAAGGGGGCGGGACAGCCCCAGCATTTT
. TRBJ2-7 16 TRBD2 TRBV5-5 CASTPKYRTSSHEQYF TGTGCCAGCACCCCGAAATATAGGACTAGCAGTCACGAGCAGTACTTC
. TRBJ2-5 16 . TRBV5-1 CASSGGVAVDQETQYF TGCGCCAGCAGCGGAGGTGTAGCTGTGGATCAAGAGACCCAGTACTTC
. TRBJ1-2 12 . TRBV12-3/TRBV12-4 CASSPGVRGYTF TGTGCCAGCAGCCCAGGGGTACGTGGCTACACCTTC
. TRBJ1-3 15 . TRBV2 CASSEERGSGNTIYF TGTGCCAGCAGTGAAGAAAGAGGGTCTGGAAACACCATATATTTT
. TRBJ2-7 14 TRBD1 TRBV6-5 CASRRQGTLGEQYF TGTGCCAGCAGGCGACAGGGGACCCTAGGCGAGCAGTACTTC
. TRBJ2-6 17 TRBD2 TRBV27 CASTPLREGPGANVLTF TGTGCCAGCACCCCTTTGCGGGAGGGTCCTGGGGCCAACGTCCTGACTTTC
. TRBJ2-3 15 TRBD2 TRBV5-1 CASSPRGVSTDTQYF TGCGCCAGCAGCCCACGGGGGGTTAGCACAGATACGCAGTATTTT
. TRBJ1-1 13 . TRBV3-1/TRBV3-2 CASSTKPGTEAFF TGTGCCAGCAGCACAAAACCGGGCACTGAAGCTTTCTTT
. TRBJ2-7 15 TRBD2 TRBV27 CASSLLAGPLNEQYF TGTGCCAGCAGTTTATTAGCGGGCCCCTTAAACGAGCAGTACTTC
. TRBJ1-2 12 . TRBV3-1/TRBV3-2 CASSQEGYGYTF TGTGCCAGCAGCCAAGAGGGGTATGGCTACACCTTC
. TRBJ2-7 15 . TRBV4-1 CASSQDPAEPYEQYF TGCGCCAGCAGCCAAGATCCGGCGGAGCCCTACGAGCAGTACTTC
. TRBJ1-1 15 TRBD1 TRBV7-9 CASSLSTGAVTEAFF TGTGCCAGCAGCTTATCCACAGGGGCGGTCACTGAAGCTTTCTTT
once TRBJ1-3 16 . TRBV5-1 CASSLGALEGGNTIYF TGCGCCAGCAGCTTGGGGGCCCTCGAGGGAGGAAACACCATATATTTT
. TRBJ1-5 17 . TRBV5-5 CASSLVGGGSSHQPQHF TGTGCCAGCAGCTTGGTCGGAGGGGGTTCCTCCCATCAGCCCCAGCATTTT
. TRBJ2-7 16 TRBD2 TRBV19 CASSGRGGLANYEQYF TGTGCCAGTAGTGGGAGAGGCGGACTAGCCAACTACGAGCAGTACTTC
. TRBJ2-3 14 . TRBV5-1 CASSLEGSGDTQYF TGCGCCAGCAGCTTGGAGGGGAGCGGCGATACGCAGTATTTT
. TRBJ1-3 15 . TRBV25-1 CASSPTHNSGNTIYF TGTGCCAGCAGTCCCACCCATAACTCTGGAAACACCATATATTTT
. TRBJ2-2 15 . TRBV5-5 CASSLGAANTGELFF TGTGCCAGCAGCTTGGGGGCAGCCAACACCGGGGAGCTGTTTTTT